A selection of T cell receptor beta chains follows, all from one sample in a study of type 1 regulatory T cells. Each CDR3 protein gets one entry after TCRdb re-called the reads with MiXCR. The sample has some 90,000 distinct CDR3 sequences; 25% to 40% are singletons. The sequenced sample consisted of CD4+ T cells, either the whole sample or a sorted fraction (not recorded which). The receptors here all came from a human donor in good health. Both conserved end residues are part of each CDR3. A D gene is named only where the DNA matches it firmly. For some rows the clone size is stated as once, few or many, or as a class when expanded; others skip it.

CDR3 length: 16; V gene: TRBV7-9; J gene: TRBJ2-1; D gene: -; clone size: once; CDR3 protein: CASSLVRGGGLWEQFF; CDR3 DNA: TGTGCCAGCAGCTTAGTTCGGGGAGGGGGCCTCTGGGAGCAGTTCTTC
CDR3 length: 14; V gene: TRBV7-2; J gene: TRBJ2-4; D gene: TRBD2; clone size: once; CDR3 protein: CASSPLAGGPAQYF; CDR3 DNA: TGTGCCAGCAGCCCCCTAGCGGGAGGGCCGGCTCAGTACTTC
CDR3 length: 14; V gene: TRBV27; J gene: TRBJ1-2; D gene: -; clone size: many; CDR3 protein: CASSAGRRGYGYTF; CDR3 DNA: TGTGCCAGCAGTGCCGGCCGACGAGGCTATGGCTACACCTTC
CDR3 length: 13; V gene: TRBV5-1; J gene: TRBJ2-1; D gene: TRBD1; clone size: -; CDR3 protein: CASSPGQAEEQFF; CDR3 DNA: TGCGCCAGCAGCCCGGGACAGGCCGAGGAGCAGTTCTTC
CDR3 length: 18; V gene: TRBV18; J gene: TRBJ2-2; D gene: -; clone size: -; CDR3 protein: CASSLRTAGGPNTGELFF; CDR3 DNA: TGTGCCAGCTCACTCAGGACAGCCGGAGGACCGAACACCGGGGAGCTGTTTTTT
CDR3 length: 16; V gene: TRBV5-1; J gene: TRBJ2-1; D gene: -; clone size: few; CDR3 protein: CASDTGGDRTYNEQFF; CDR3 DNA: TGCGCCAGCGATACAGGGGGGGACCGAACCTACAATGAGCAGTTCTTC
CDR3 length: 14; V gene: TRBV12-3/TRBV12-4; J gene: TRBJ1-4; D gene: TRBD1; clone size: -; CDR3 protein: CASRTQGANEKLFF; CDR3 DNA: TGTGCCAGCAGGACCCAGGGGGCTAATGAAAAACTGTTTTTT
CDR3 length: 16; V gene: TRBV24-1; J gene: TRBJ2-1; D gene: -; clone size: -; CDR3 protein: CATSDQAVQSYNEQFF; CDR3 DNA: TGTGCCACCAGTGACCAAGCGGTACAATCTTACAATGAGCAGTTCTTC
CDR3 length: 15; V gene: TRBV7-2; J gene: TRBJ2-5; D gene: TRBD2; clone size: -; CDR3 protein: CASSLISGRLATQYF; CDR3 DNA: TGTGCCAGCAGCTTAATCAGCGGGAGGTTGGCGACCCAGTACTTC
CDR3 length: 13; V gene: TRBV6-1; J gene: TRBJ2-2; D gene: -; clone size: -; CDR3 protein: CASSVQGSGELFF; CDR3 DNA: TGTGCCAGCAGTGTACAGGGTTCCGGGGAGCTGTTTTTT
CDR3 length: 14; V gene: TRBV6-5; J gene: TRBJ2-5; D gene: TRBD2; clone size: -; CDR3 protein: CASRTSGSGKTQYF; CDR3 DNA: TGTGCCAGCAGGACTAGCGGGAGTGGAAAGACCCAGTACTTC
CDR3 length: 14; V gene: TRBV7-2; J gene: TRBJ2-5; D gene: TRBD1; clone size: -; CDR3 protein: CASSPPTGRETQYF; CDR3 DNA: TGTGCCAGCAGCCCGCCGACAGGGCGAGAGACCCAGTACTTC
CDR3 length: 15; V gene: TRBV11-2; J gene: TRBJ2-5; D gene: -; clone size: -; CDR3 protein: CASSRRPVGFETQYF; CDR3 DNA: TGTGCCAGCAGCCGCAGGCCTGTGGGGTTCGAGACCCAGTACTTC
CDR3 length: 15; V gene: TRBV28; J gene: TRBJ2-2; D gene: TRBD1; clone size: -; CDR3 protein: CASSGGTGGTGELFF; CDR3 DNA: TGTGCCAGCAGCGGCGGGACAGGGGGGACCGGGGAGCTGTTTTTT
CDR3 length: 12; V gene: TRBV29-1; J gene: TRBJ2-3; D gene: TRBD1; clone size: -; CDR3 protein: CSSDRGADTQYF; CDR3 DNA: TGCAGCTCCGACAGGGGTGCAGATACGCAGTATTTT
CDR3 length: 15; V gene: TRBV7-2; J gene: TRBJ2-7; D gene: -; clone size: -; CDR3 protein: CASSSKQGIKLLQYF; CDR3 DNA: TGTGCCAGCAGCTCCAAACAGGGAATCAAGCTCTTGCAGTACTTC
CDR3 length: 14; V gene: TRBV10-3; J gene: TRBJ2-7; D gene: TRBD2; clone size: few; CDR3 protein: CAAASGRAIYEQYF; CDR3 DNA: TGTGCCGCAGCTAGCGGGAGGGCCATCTACGAGCAGTACTTC
CDR3 length: 13; V gene: TRBV9; J gene: TRBJ2-2; D gene: -; clone size: few; CDR3 protein: CASSVAGIGELFF; CDR3 DNA: TGTGCCAGCAGCGTAGCGGGAATCGGGGAGCTGTTTTTT
CDR3 length: 16; V gene: TRBV6-1; J gene: TRBJ2-4; D gene: -; clone size: -; CDR3 protein: CASSEGRLPPRNIQYF; CDR3 DNA: TGTGCCAGCAGTGAAGGCAGGCTTCCCCCCCGAAACATTCAGTACTTC
CDR3 length: 11; V gene: TRBV29-1; J gene: TRBJ2-7; D gene: -; clone size: -; CDR3 protein: CSAGARGEQYF; CDR3 DNA: TGCAGCGCCGGAGCGAGGGGCGAGCAGTACTTC
CDR3 length: 14; V gene: TRBV2; J gene: TRBJ2-5; D gene: -; clone size: few; CDR3 protein: CASISNVWQETQYF; CDR3 DNA: TGTGCCAGCATCTCAAACGTATGGCAAGAGACCCAGTACTTC
CDR3 length: 13; V gene: TRBV5-1; J gene: TRBJ1-2; D gene: -; clone size: many; CDR3 protein: CASSHTLDLGYTF; CDR3 DNA: TGCGCCAGCAGCCATACACTCGATCTGGGCTACACCTTC
CDR3 length: 12; V gene: TRBV7-2; J gene: TRBJ2-7; D gene: -; clone size: once; CDR3 protein: CASSPGSGGQYF; CDR3 DNA: TGTGCCAGCAGCCCGGGTTCTGGGGGGCAGTACTTC
CDR3 length: 15; V gene: TRBV12-3/TRBV12-4; J gene: TRBJ2-7; D gene: TRBD2; clone size: -; CDR3 protein: CASRRIGTSGYEQYF; CDR3 DNA: TGTGCCAGCAGAAGAATCGGGACTAGCGGTTACGAGCAGTACTTC
CDR3 length: 14; V gene: TRBV5-1; J gene: TRBJ2-1; D gene: TRBD2; clone size: -; CDR3 protein: CASSLDGRALVQFF; CDR3 DNA: TGCGCCAGCAGCTTGGACGGGAGGGCCTTGGTGCAGTTCTTC
CDR3 length: 15; V gene: TRBV15; J gene: TRBJ2-1; D gene: TRBD2; clone size: -; CDR3 protein: CATSRKRDSYNEQFF; CDR3 DNA: TGTGCCACCAGCAGAAAGCGGGATTCCTACAATGAGCAGTTCTTC
CDR3 length: 15; V gene: TRBV6-1; J gene: TRBJ1-1; D gene: -; clone size: -; CDR3 protein: CASSEWAGRITEAFF; CDR3 DNA: TGTGCCAGCAGTGAATGGGCCGGGCGCATAACTGAAGCTTTCTTT
CDR3 length: 12; V gene: TRBV5-6; J gene: TRBJ2-5; D gene: -; clone size: -; CDR3 protein: CASSLAVETQYF; CDR3 DNA: TGTGCCAGCAGCTTGGCCGTGGAGACCCAGTACTTC
CDR3 length: 20; V gene: TRBV7-6; J gene: TRBJ2-1; D gene: TRBD2; clone size: few; CDR3 protein: CASSLIVGLAGAGSYNEQFF; CDR3 DNA: TGTGCCAGCAGCCTCATCGTCGGACTAGCGGGAGCGGGATCCTACAATGAGCAGTTCTTC
CDR3 length: 17; V gene: TRBV27; J gene: TRBJ2-7; D gene: TRBD2; clone size: -; CDR3 protein: CASSLYIAGGFSHEQYF; CDR3 DNA: TGTGCCAGCAGTTTATACATAGCGGGAGGGTTCTCCCACGAGCAGTACTTC
CDR3 length: 12; V gene: TRBV20-1; J gene: TRBJ2-1; D gene: -; clone size: medium-sized; CDR3 protein: CSAGGRHNEQFF; CDR3 DNA: TGCAGTGCAGGGGGGCGCCACAATGAGCAGTTCTTC
CDR3 length: 14; V gene: TRBV29-1; J gene: TRBJ1-2; D gene: TRBD1; clone size: -; CDR3 protein: CSVEPSTGSYGYTF; CDR3 DNA: TGCAGCGTTGAGCCGTCGACAGGGAGCTATGGCTACACCTTC
CDR3 length: 16; V gene: TRBV5-6; J gene: TRBJ2-1; D gene: TRBD2; clone size: -; CDR3 protein: CASIIRRLAGMNEQFF; CDR3 DNA: TGTGCCAGCATCATACGCCGCCTAGCGGGAATGAATGAGCAGTTCTTC
CDR3 length: 16; V gene: TRBV30; J gene: TRBJ2-5; D gene: TRBD2; clone size: -; CDR3 protein: CAWRPGLAGGQETQYF; CDR3 DNA: TGTGCCTGGAGGCCGGGACTAGCGGGAGGGCAAGAGACCCAGTACTTC
CDR3 length: 13; V gene: TRBV6-4; J gene: TRBJ2-2; D gene: -; clone size: -; CDR3 protein: CASSITITGELFF; CDR3 DNA: TGTGCCAGCAGTATTACGATCACCGGGGAGCTGTTTTTT
CDR3 length: 15; V gene: TRBV20-1; J gene: TRBJ2-1; D gene: TRBD2; clone size: -; CDR3 protein: CSARPGTSGLNEQFF; CDR3 DNA: TGCAGTGCTAGGCCCGGGACTAGCGGCCTCAATGAGCAGTTCTTC
CDR3 length: 13; V gene: TRBV30; J gene: TRBJ2-3; D gene: -; clone size: -; CDR3 protein: CAWSVGNSDTQYF; CDR3 DNA: TGTGCCTGGAGTGTAGGAAACTCAGATACGCAGTATTTT